The 5 T cell receptor beta chains below were found in one sample sequenced in a study of T-cell reconstitution after alpha-beta-depleted transplantation in children. This sample's TCRbeta library carried unique molecular identifier barcodes. Each CDR3 protein is one row after TCRdb ran MiXCR on the PCR reads. Among 170,000 or so distinct CDR3 sequences listed, 6.5% to 7.5% were seen once. The starting material was PBMCs from the stem cell graft donor, obtained from the stem cell graft. The receptors originated from a human donor who donated a stem cell graft to a child with Wiskott-Aldrich syndrome.

This clonotype was picked up many times. V and J are TRBV12-3 or TRBV12-4 and TRBJ1-1; 8 nucleotides match TRBD1. V gave up 3 bases and J gave up 4 bases; unmatched junction bases: 19. This CDR3 has 19 amino acids. CDR3 amino acids: CASSFGFQVSGGGGTEAFF. Here the CDR3 DNA reads TGTGCCAGCAGTTTTGGGTTTCAGGTTTCAGGGGGCGGAGGCACTGAAGCTTTCTTT.

This clonotype was seen ten or more times. The chain is built from TRBV29-1 and TRBJ2-1; 8 nucleotides match TRBD2. CDR3 length: 14 amino acids. Germline CDR1 is SQVTM and CDR2 is ANQGSEA. The trim removed 6 bases at V and 1 base at J, leaving 5 bases unmatched. CDR3 bases: TGCAGCGTCTTAGCGGGGAGGTCCTACAATGAGCAGTTCTTC. It is translated as CSVLAGRSYNEQFF.

This clonotype was observed a handful of times. The rearrangement links TRBV28 to TRBJ2-2; no reliable D call. The V and J ends lost 6 bases and 1 base respectively, with 12 bases between them. The germline CDR1 and CDR2 sequences are MDHEN and SYDVKM. The CDR3 extends over 15 amino acids. The CDR3 here is CASSPPGWNTGELFF. In DNA form, the CDR3 reads TGTGCCAGCAGCCCACCTGGGTGGAACACCGGGGAGCTGTTTTTT.

This clonotype occurred many times. The J gene is TRBJ2-7, the V gene TRBV24-1; TRBD1 or TRBD2 may be the D gene (6 bases each). Germline V gives CDR1 KGHDR, CDR2 SFDVKD. Trimming shortened V by 3 bases and J by 6 bases, and 17 bases separated the two germline ends. The CDR3 is 15 residues long. The CDR3 region has the DNA TGTGCCACCAGTGATGAGGGGGGCTCCCCGTTCGAGCAGTACTTC. Residues: CATSDEGGSPFEQYF.

The CDR3 sequence: CASSPPGQAAYEQYF. In DNA, the CDR3 is TGTGCCAGCTCACCACCGGGACAGGCTGCCTACGAGCAGTACTTC. The rearrangement uses TRBV18 and TRBJ2-7; 8 nucleotides agree with TRBD1. The CDR3 spans 15 residues. CDR1 and CDR2 (germline): KGHSH, LQKENI. The junction had 3 bases not matched to a gene; V was cut back by 0 bases and J by 2 bases.